This entry describes one T cell receptor beta chain. What it binds is unknown. The table came from immunoSEQ multiplex PCR; TCRdb's copy has only in-frame clones and leaves some out. The sample holds about 130,000 clones; around 90% are singletons and the top ten take 6.3%. CDR3 length: 13 residues. V lost 8 bases and J 6 bases, leaving 16 bases between the germline ends. Germline V gene lookup returns CDR1 MNHEY and CDR2 SVGAGI. This sample is part of a study of T cell responses to AZD1222 COVID-19 vaccine. Study conclusions and caveats: Only six individuals given AZD1222 were seropositive at baseline. The donors showed a predominance of white British ancestry and of females, with possible underestimation of clonal diversity. Nearly half of spike-specific TCRs reportedly target unmutated variant regions.

The source material was peripheral blood, sampled on day 0 of AZD1222 vaccination. The rearrangement uses TRBV6-5 and TRBJ1-1, with D possibly TRBD1 on 5 matching bases. The TCR originated in an adult in good health. In nucleotides, the CDR3 is TGTGCCAGCTTCAGGGTCCCCGGCGCTGAAGCTTTCTTT. Amino acids: CASFRVPGAEAFF.